These T cell receptor beta chains were read from a single sample in a study of blood T cell repertoires in COVID-19. Sequencing was performed with immunoSEQ multiplex PCR; in TCRdb, only in-frame clones are kept and a portion is missing. The profile covers roughly 430,000 clones, with about 88% appearing a single time and 1.4% to 1.5% taken by the ten largest. Source material: PBMCs or T cells enriched from blood (not recorded which). All receptors come from a woman under 30 who had been exposed to COVID-19. The CDR3 runs from the conserved cysteine through the conserved F or W. The D gene is left open where the match is weak. Size values are once, few and many counts, or a class for expanded clones, and some rows have none.

16,NA,TRBV2,NA,TRBJ1-4,TGTGCCAGCAGTGAAGCGAGAGGGCAGGAAGGTGAAAAACTGTTTTTT,CASSEARGQEGEKLFF
15,TRBD2,TRBV3-1/TRBV3-2,NA,TRBJ2-3,TGTGCCAGTAAGAGCGGGAGTCTGGGCACAGATACGCAGTATTTT,CASKSGSLGTDTQYF
12,NA,TRBV6-5,NA,TRBJ2-1,TGTGCCAGCAGTTACCGGGACTCGCCCGACTTCTTC,CASSYRDSPDFF
17,TRBD1,TRBV19,NA,TRBJ2-7,TGTGCCAGTCTCGCACCCCCGACAGGGAATAGTAGGGGCGAGCAGTACTTC,CASLAPPTGNSRGEQYF
15,NA,TRBV9,NA,TRBJ1-4,TGTGCCAGCAGCCCAGGGCTTGGGCCGGGTGAAAAACTGTTTTTT,CASSPGLGPGEKLFF
20,NA,TRBV4-3,NA,TRBJ1-5,TGCGCCAGCAGCCAAGATTTTGTCTTGTCCGACAGCTATAGCAATCAGCCCCAGCATTTT,CASSQDFVLSDSYSNQPQHF
13,NA,TRBV24-1,NA,TRBJ2-5,TGTGCCACCAGTGTCAGGGACCAAGAGACCCAGTACTTC,CATSVRDQETQYF
15,NA,TRBV9,NA,TRBJ2-2,TGTGCCAGCAGCGTAGGACGAGCGTTCACCGGGGAGCTGTTTTTT,CASSVGRAFTGELFF
14,TRBD1,TRBV6-5,NA,TRBJ2-7,TGTGCCAGCAGGTGGGACAGGGTGTCCTACGAGCAGTACTTC,CASRWDRVSYEQYF
14,TRBD1,TRBV9,NA,TRBJ1-1,TGTGCCAGCAGCGACGGGACAGTCCTGGGAGGAGCTTTCTTT,CASSDGTVLGGAFF
14,NA,TRBV19,NA,TRBJ1-2,TGTGCCAGTAGTATAACTCCTCCGAACTATGGCTACACCTTC,CASSITPPNYGYTF
17,TRBD1,TRBV10-3,once,TRBJ1-1,TGTGCCATCAGTGCCCACCTTGGACAGGGCCGGGACACTGAAGCTTTCTTT,CAISAHLGQGRDTEAFF
11,TRBD1,TRBV19,few,TRBJ1-2,TGTGCCAGTAGTAGACAGGGTGGCTACACCTTC,CASSRQGGYTF
12,TRBD2,TRBV20-1,NA,TRBJ2-5,TGCAGTGCTAGTGGCCGGGGGGGGACCCAGTACTTC,CSASGRGGTQYF
14,NA,TRBV27,NA,TRBJ1-2,TGTGCCAGCAGTCGTCGACAGGATTACTATGGCTACACCTTC,CASSRRQDYYGYTF